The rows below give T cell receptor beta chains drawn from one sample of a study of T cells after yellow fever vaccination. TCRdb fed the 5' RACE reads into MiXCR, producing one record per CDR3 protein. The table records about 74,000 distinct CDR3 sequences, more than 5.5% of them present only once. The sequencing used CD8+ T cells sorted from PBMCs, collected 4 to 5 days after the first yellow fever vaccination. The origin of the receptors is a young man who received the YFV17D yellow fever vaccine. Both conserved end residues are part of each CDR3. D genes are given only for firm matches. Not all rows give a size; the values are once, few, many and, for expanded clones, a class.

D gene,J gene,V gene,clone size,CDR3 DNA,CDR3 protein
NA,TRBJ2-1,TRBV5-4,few,TGTGCCAGCAGCTCGGTGGGTTTAGGCGGAAGCTCCTACAATGAGCAGTTCTTC,CASSSVGLGGSSYNEQFF
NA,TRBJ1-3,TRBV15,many,TGTGCCACCAGCAGAGGCCGGGACAACTCTGGAAACACCATATATTTT,CATSRGRDNSGNTIYF
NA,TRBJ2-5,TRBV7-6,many,TGTGCCAGCAGCTTAGTGGTGTGGGAGACCCAGTACTTC,CASSLVVWETQYF
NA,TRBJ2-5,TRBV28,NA,TGTGCCAGCAGTCTGGAAACCCCACCAACGGAGACCCAGTACTTC,CASSLETPPTETQYF
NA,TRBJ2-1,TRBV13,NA,TGTGCCTGCAGTTTAGGCCCCTCCCGGGGCGGGGATTACAATGAGCAGTTCTTC,CACSLGPSRGGDYNEQFF
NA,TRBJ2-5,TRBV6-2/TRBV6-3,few,TGTGCCAGCAGTTACTTAGAGACCCAGTACTTC,CASSYLETQYF
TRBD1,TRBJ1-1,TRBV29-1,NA,TGCAGCGTCTCCCCGGGACAGTCGAAAGCTTTCTTT,CSVSPGQSKAFF
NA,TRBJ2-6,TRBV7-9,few,TGTGCCAGCAGCTTATATTTCAGTGCTGGGGCCAACGTCCTGACTTTC,CASSLYFSAGANVLTF
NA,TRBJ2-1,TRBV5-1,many,TGCGCCAGCAGCGTGGACCTCTCCCTTAATGAGCAGTTCTTC,CASSVDLSLNEQFF
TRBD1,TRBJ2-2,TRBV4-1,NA,TGCGCCAGCAGCCCCTACAGGGACAGATCCGGGGAGCTGTTTTTT,CASSPYRDRSGELFF
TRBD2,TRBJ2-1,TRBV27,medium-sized,TGTGCCAGCAGTCTAAGCGGGGGCCCAGCCAATGAGCAGTTCTTC,CASSLSGGPANEQFF
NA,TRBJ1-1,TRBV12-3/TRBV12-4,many,TGTGCCAGCAGAGGCGACGGGACTGAAGCTTTCTTT,CASRGDGTEAFF
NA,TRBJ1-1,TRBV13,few,TGTGCCAGCAGCCCAACGGGGGCGTGGGAAGCTTTCTTT,CASSPTGAWEAFF
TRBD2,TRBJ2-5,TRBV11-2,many,TGTGCCAGCAGCCCCACTCCGGGGGGGCAAGAGACCCAGTACTTC,CASSPTPGGQETQYF
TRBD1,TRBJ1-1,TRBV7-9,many,TGTGCCAGCAGCACCGGGACAGGGGGCCGGGAAGCTTTCTTT,CASSTGTGGREAFF
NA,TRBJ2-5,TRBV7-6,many,TGTGCCAGCAGCTTAGGAGGGCTTTACGGGGAGACCCAGTACTTC,CASSLGGLYGETQYF
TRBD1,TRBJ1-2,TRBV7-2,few,TGTGCCAGCAGCTTAAGGACAGGGGGGGACTACACCTTC,CASSLRTGGDYTF
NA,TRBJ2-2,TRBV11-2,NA,TGTGCCAGCAGCTCCTCGCCCGGGGAGCTGTTTTTT,CASSSSPGELFF
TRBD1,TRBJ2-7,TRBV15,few,TGTGCCACCAGCAACATCGGGACAGGGGGCGGCGAGCAGTACTTC,CATSNIGTGGGEQYF
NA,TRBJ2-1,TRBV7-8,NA,TGTGCCAGCAGCCCAGGGGGCGGGAGCTCCTACAATGAGCAGTTCTTC,CASSPGGGSSYNEQFF
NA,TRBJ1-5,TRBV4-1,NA,TGCGCCAGCAGCCTACACCGGAATAGCAATCAGCCCCAGCATTTT,CASSLHRNSNQPQHF
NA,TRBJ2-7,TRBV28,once,TGTGCCATCACAGAAGCACAATCCTACGAGCAGTACTTC,CAITEAQSYEQYF
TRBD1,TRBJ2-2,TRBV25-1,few,TGTGCCAGCAGTGCGACAGGGGCGAACACCGGGGAGCTGTTTTTT,CASSATGANTGELFF
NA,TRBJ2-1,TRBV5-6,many,TGTGCCAGCAGCTTGGAGAAAAGTGCCCGCAATGAGCAGTTCTTC,CASSLEKSARNEQFF
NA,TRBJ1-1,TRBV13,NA,TGTGCCAGCAGCTGGGGGGGGCCCGAAGCTTTCTTT,CASSWGGPEAFF
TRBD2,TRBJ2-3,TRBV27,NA,TGTGCCAGCAGTTCCTTCGGGGGGGCCCCCACAGATACGCAGTATTTT,CASSSFGGAPTDTQYF
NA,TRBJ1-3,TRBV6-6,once,TGTGCCAGCAAGGCTAACTCTGGAAACACCATATATTTT,CASKANSGNTIYF
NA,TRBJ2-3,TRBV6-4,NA,TGTGCCAGCAGTGAGTCACAGGGTGGTCTTGATACGCAGTATTTT,CASSESQGGLDTQYF
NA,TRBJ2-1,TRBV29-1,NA,TGCAGCGTTGAGTCAGAGGGAGGCTATGAGCAGTTCTTC,CSVESEGGYEQFF
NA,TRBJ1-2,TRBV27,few,TGTGCCAGCAGTCTCCTGTCGGGGTATGGCTACACCTTC,CASSLLSGYGYTF
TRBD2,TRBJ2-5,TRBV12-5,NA,TGTGCTAGTGGTTTGGGGACTAGCGGGGGCCAGCAAGAGACCCAGTACTTC,CASGLGTSGGQQETQYF
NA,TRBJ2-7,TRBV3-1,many,TGTGCCAGCAGCCAAGCCGCTCAGGGACGGAACTCCTACGAGCAGTACTTC,CASSQAAQGRNSYEQYF
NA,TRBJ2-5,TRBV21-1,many,TGTGCCAGCAGCAAACCCCGACAGCTTGAGGAGACCCAGTACTTC,CASSKPRQLEETQYF
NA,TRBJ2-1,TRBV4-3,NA,TGCGCCAGCAGCCAAGGTTTCCAGCGGGCGGACAATGAGCAGTTCTTC,CASSQGFQRADNEQFF
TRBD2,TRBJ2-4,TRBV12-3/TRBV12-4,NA,TGTGCCAGCAGACCCGCGGGGGGGCACGACAAAAACATTCAGTACTTC,CASRPAGGHDKNIQYF